This is a list of T cell receptor beta chains from one sample in a study of regulatory T cells in long-lasting Graves disease. Each CDR3 protein is one row after TCRdb ran MiXCR on the multiplex PCR reads. The sample holds approximately 350,000 distinct CDR3 sequences, over 15% seen once. In addition, the sample was reused for a study of T cells in Graves' hyperthyroidism and ophthalmopathy.

The material was peripheral blood mononuclear cells (PBMCs), obtained at new diagnosis, from a patient treated with antithyroid drugs. The receptor source for this set is a man aged 35-49 years with Graves disease. Each CDR3 is given with its conserved first and last residue. Fields, in order: clone size, J gene, V gene, D gene, CDR3 protein, CDR3 DNA. A D gene is named only where the DNA matches it firmly. Clone size, where shown, is once, few, many, or a class for clones that have expanded.

clone size: many; J gene: TRBJ1-5; V gene: TRBV6-1; D gene: TRBD1; CDR3 protein: CASSPLGQGKGNQPQHF; CDR3 DNA: TGTGCCAGCAGTCCCTTAGGACAGGGTAAGGGCAATCAGCCCCAGCATTTT
clone size: -; J gene: TRBJ1-5; V gene: TRBV10-3; D gene: -; CDR3 protein: CAIRTENQPQHF; CDR3 DNA: TGTGCCATAAGGACAGAAAATCAGCCCCAGCATTTT
clone size: many; J gene: TRBJ2-3; V gene: TRBV7-9; D gene: TRBD2; CDR3 protein: CASSTTGLATDTQYF; CDR3 DNA: TGTGCCAGCAGCACCACGGGACTAGCCACAGATACGCAGTATTTT
clone size: many; J gene: TRBJ2-7; V gene: TRBV5-1; D gene: -; CDR3 protein: CASSLRPPTSYEQYF; CDR3 DNA: TGCGCCAGCAGCCTCCGACCGCCAACCTCCTACGAGCAGTACTTC
clone size: -; J gene: TRBJ2-7; V gene: TRBV4-1; D gene: -; CDR3 protein: CASSYGTFSEQYF; CDR3 DNA: TGCGCCAGCAGTTACGGGACATTTTCCGAGCAGTACTTC
clone size: many; J gene: TRBJ1-1; V gene: TRBV2; D gene: -; CDR3 protein: CASCNTEAFF; CDR3 DNA: TGTGCCAGCTGTAACACTGAAGCTTTCTTT
clone size: many; J gene: TRBJ1-1; V gene: TRBV6-1; D gene: -; CDR3 protein: CASSEWETLNTEAFF; CDR3 DNA: TGTGCCAGCAGTGAATGGGAGACCCTAAACACTGAAGCTTTCTTT
clone size: many; J gene: TRBJ2-3; V gene: TRBV28; D gene: TRBD2; CDR3 protein: CASSFRTSSDTQYF; CDR3 DNA: TGTGCCAGCAGTTTCCGGACTAGCTCGGATACGCAGTATTTT
clone size: few; J gene: TRBJ1-1; V gene: TRBV4-1; D gene: -; CDR3 protein: CASSQGRRQVFMNTEAFF; CDR3 DNA: TGCGCCAGCAGCCAAGGACGGAGACAGGTTTTCATGAACACTGAAGCTTTCTTT
clone size: -; J gene: TRBJ2-7; V gene: TRBV29-1; D gene: -; CDR3 protein: CSVEGGNYEQYF; CDR3 DNA: TGCAGCGTTGAAGGGGGGAACTACGAGCAGTACTTC
clone size: many; J gene: TRBJ2-2; V gene: TRBV3-1; D gene: -; CDR3 protein: CASSQVYTGELFF; CDR3 DNA: TGTGCCAGCAGCCAAGTCTACACCGGGGAGCTGTTTTTT
clone size: many; J gene: TRBJ2-3; V gene: TRBV4-3; D gene: -; CDR3 protein: CASSQDSGFTSTDTQYF; CDR3 DNA: TGCGCCAGCAGCCAAGATTCCGGGTTTACCAGCACAGATACGCAGTATTTT
clone size: many; J gene: TRBJ1-1; V gene: TRBV15; D gene: -; CDR3 protein: CATSRELTEAFF; CDR3 DNA: TGTGCCACCAGCAGGGAACTCACTGAAGCTTTCTTT
clone size: many; J gene: TRBJ2-7; V gene: TRBV6-1; D gene: -; CDR3 protein: CASDSQIWLYEQYF; CDR3 DNA: TGTGCCAGCGACTCACAGATTTGGCTCTACGAGCAGTACTTC
clone size: -; J gene: TRBJ2-3; V gene: TRBV28; D gene: -; CDR3 protein: CASNSPSTDTQYF; CDR3 DNA: TGTGCCAGCAATTCCCCATCCACAGATACGCAGTATTTT
clone size: many; J gene: TRBJ2-5; V gene: TRBV18; D gene: -; CDR3 protein: CATRKTQYF; CDR3 DNA: TGTGCCACTCGAAAGACCCAGTACTTC
clone size: many; J gene: TRBJ2-1; V gene: TRBV3-1; D gene: -; CDR3 protein: CASSQDRGSQQDGEQFF; CDR3 DNA: TGTGCCAGCAGCCAAGATAGAGGGTCCCAACAGGACGGTGAGCAGTTCTTC
clone size: many; J gene: TRBJ2-7; V gene: TRBV29-1; D gene: -; CDR3 protein: CSVIGTVAYEQYF; CDR3 DNA: TGCAGCGTGATCGGGACTGTAGCCTACGAGCAGTACTTC
clone size: few; J gene: TRBJ2-1; V gene: TRBV5-8; D gene: TRBD1; CDR3 protein: CASSLALGTGQFF; CDR3 DNA: TGTGCCAGCAGCTTGGCACTCGGGACAGGGCAGTTCTTC
clone size: many; J gene: TRBJ2-3; V gene: TRBV12-3/TRBV12-4; D gene: -; CDR3 protein: CASSVSPDTQYF; CDR3 DNA: TGTGCCAGCAGTGTATCCCCAGATACGCAGTATTTT
clone size: -; J gene: TRBJ2-3; V gene: TRBV20-1; D gene: TRBD2; CDR3 protein: CSARVGAGGDTQYF; CDR3 DNA: TGCAGTGCTAGAGTGGGAGCGGGGGGAGATACGCAGTATTTT